This TCR beta chain was documented in a study of follicular helper T cells after annual influenza vaccination. Study-wide results and limits: Yearly vaccinations repeatedly recalled conserved clonotypes in ICOS+CD38+ cTfh. Day 7 ICOS+CD38+ clones later appeared mostly in ICOS-CD38- cTfh.

The table came from immunoSEQ multiplex PCR; TCRdb's copy has only in-frame clones and leaves some out. The table records more than 10,000 clones, roughly four fifths of them present only once. The germline CDR1 and CDR2 sequences are LGHNA and YNFKEQ. CDR3 size: 16 residues. Concerning this clone: Its antigen is undetermined. The junction does not match germline at one end; this may be a read error.

The chain recombines TRBV4-2 with TRBJ2-3, with 8 positions matching TRBD2. This clonotype originated in an adult who received the influenza vaccine. The starting material was CXCR5- memory CD4+ T cells sorted from blood, obtained 6 weeks after influenza vaccination. The CDR3 DNA is TGTGCCAGCAGCCAGGGACTAGGTTATGGCACAGATACGCGGTATTTT. It is translated as CASSQGLGYGTDTRYF.